The rows below give T cell receptor beta chains drawn from one sample of a study of blood T cell repertoires in COVID-19. Profiling relied on immunoSEQ multiplex PCR, and the TCRdb table lists in-frame clones only, not all of them. The sample has some 150,000 clones; 80% to 90% are singletons. Material for sequencing was peripheral blood. These receptors came from a man aged 50 to 60 who had recovered from COVID-19. Each CDR3 is given without its conserved first and last residue.

TRBJ1-4	TRBV19	ASTVRGRGNEKLF
TRBJ2-2	TRBV7-6	ASSPSGTGELF
TRBJ2-2	TRBV7-2	ASSLARVGTGELF
TRBJ1-1	TRBV11-3	ASSLGTGKAF
TRBJ2-1	TRBV7-2	ASSLRGSSYNEQF
TRBJ1-5	TRBV7-9	ASSRDTQPQH
TRBJ1-2	TRBV19	ASSTGTPNYGYT
TRBJ2-7	TRBV6-5	ASNRQGAQYEQY
TRBJ1-1	TRBV4-2	ASSQAARAVEAF
TRBJ2-2	TRBV5-6	ASSLVSGYTGELF
TRBJ1-5	TRBV5-1	ASSLAGQGPDQPQH
TRBJ2-5	TRBV7-7	ASSPPLPGLAGRIETQY
TRBJ1-1	TRBV12-5	ASGSTLALNTEAF
TRBJ2-1	TRBV5-1	ASRLGRGPYNEQF
TRBJ1-1	TRBV4-3	ASSYSTSNTEAF
TRBJ1-2	TRBV9	ASSAATGGALYGYT
TRBJ2-2	TRBV18	ASSPLTTNTGELF
TRBJ2-5	TRBV5-4	ASSFAGEETQY
TRBJ2-1	TRBV7-9	ASSRGGAVQF
TRBJ2-7	TRBV10-3	AIQDRGDEQY
TRBJ1-1	TRBV6-2/TRBV6-3	ASSYGSITEAF
TRBJ1-2	TRBV6-5	ASSYSNGVNYGYT
TRBJ2-7	TRBV5-4	ASSRTSGGTYEQY
TRBJ2-7	TRBV30	AWSGRGAYEQY
TRBJ1-5	TRBV6-6	ASSYPPRQGDEPQH
TRBJ1-2	TRBV19	ASSIDQGRLENYT
TRBJ2-2	TRBV3-1/TRBV3-2	ASSQEGGTGELF
TRBJ2-1	TRBV7-2	ASSLSPNNEQF
TRBJ1-2	TRBV5-1	ASSTLQGADYGYT
TRBJ1-4	TRBV23-1	ASSQSRQGDEKLF
TRBJ2-7	TRBV6-1	ASSEMGGSYEQY
TRBJ1-1	TRBV5-5	ASSLAGVLNTEAF
TRBJ1-5	TRBV21-1	ASSKKIKGQGCNQPQH
TRBJ2-2	TRBV2	ASSRTRGDTGELF
TRBJ2-7	TRBV30	AWSDRVEQY
TRBJ1-3	TRBV4-3	ASSQDQTGGNTIY
TRBJ2-7	TRBV9	ASSVESGGYEQY
TRBJ2-7	TRBV3-1/TRBV3-2	ASSQADREGEQY
TRBJ2-5	TRBV7-2	ASSFLGLAGTGGETQY
TRBJ1-2	TRBV9	ASSSGTGGNYGYT
TRBJ2-7	TRBV7-9	ASSLGTGSYEQY
TRBJ1-2	TRBV5-8	ASSLRGSKVGGYT
TRBJ1-1	TRBV4-1	ASSQGSTLANTEAF
TRBJ2-2	TRBV4-3	ASSQGGAGGGGELF
TRBJ1-2	TRBV20-1	SARGGDGYT
TRBJ1-5	TRBV29-1	SVAIGGSNQPQH
TRBJ2-5	TRBV3-1/TRBV3-2	ASSQGIAGAIQETQY
TRBJ2-1	TRBV13	ASSGYPSSYNEQF
TRBJ2-1	TRBV6-1	ASSEGGGPHNEQF
TRBJ2-7	TRBV6-6	ASSQRKRTVRSYEQY
TRBJ1-1	TRBV4-3	ASSQAQVNSEAF
TRBJ2-7	TRBV7-9	ASSEPGQEYEQY
TRBJ1-5	TRBV19	ASSIVGSRGDQPQH
TRBJ2-2	TRBV5-6	ASSLVLAKLDTGELF
TRBJ2-3	TRBV5-1	ASSLFDSLTDTQY
TRBJ1-2	TRBV12-5	ASGPQGAGGYT
TRBJ1-5	TRBV12-3/TRBV12-4	ASSLDRYQPQH
TRBJ1-2	TRBV27	ASSLAGTGVGYT